This T cell receptor beta chain was identified in a study of human T cells and chemical hapten exposure. Background on the study: Each week of the approximately 25-week study, patients had diphenylcyclopropenone applied to the scalp. TCR yield per sample varied, mainly due to pooled library volumes. Findings of the study overall: In comparison with controls, expanded TCRs gave rise to a significantly larger number of large CDR3 similarity clusters. There was no change with DPC sensitization in TCRs above 1 in 1000 frequency.

Time point of the sample: patch test 1, 2 weeks after DPC sensitization. Treatment: therapeutic diphenylcyclopropenone sensitization with weekly scalp DPC. TCRdb used MiXCR to reprocess the RACE reads, holding one entry per CDR3 protein. Of 70,000 to 75,000 distinct CDR3 sequences listed, approximately 29% were seen once; the top ten hold over 7.5%. To note about this clonotype: The antigen remains unidentified.

Here the sequenced sample was whole blood, taken in connection with sensitization to the hapten diphenylcyclopropenone (DPC). The clonotype originates from a man between 40 and 49 years old with alopecia areata. Some clones in this sample may be carry-over from other donors' samples.

The CDR3 nucleotides are TGTGCCAGCAGTACTGGGACGGGAGATACGCAGTATTTT. This sequence encodes CASSTGTGDTQYF. J is TRBJ2-3 and V is TRBV6-6; D is tentatively TRBD1 or TRBD2 (5 bases each). The CDR3 totals 13 residues. Germline lookup yields CDR1 MNHNY and CDR2 SVGAGI (reference sequence). The V and J ends lost 5 bases and 5 bases respectively, with 11 bases between them.